The source of this TCR beta chain is a study of response to subunit inactivated influenza vaccine. Study findings and constraints: It was the authors' suggestion that each seasonal influenza vaccination recruits few new T cells.

This clonotype has a count of ten or more. What it binds is not known. CDR3 length: 14 amino acids. V dropped 3 bases and J dropped 5 bases, with 14 bases sitting between them. The germline V gene encodes CDR1 SGDLS and CDR2 YYNGEE. TCRdb re-called the RT-PCR reads with MiXCR, one entry per CDR3 protein. This table has a few hundred thousand distinct CDR3 sequences, roughly 7.6% appearing once. The sequence was obtained from a man aged 50-75 years who received an inactivated influenza vaccine. This rearrangement joins TRBV9 to TRBJ2-5; the D gene is possibly TRBD2 (7 bases). The sequenced sample was PBMCs from blood, obtained about 23 months after vaccination. This CDR3 is CASSGGGPGETQYF. The CDR3 bases are TGTGCCAGCAGCGGGGGGGGGCCAGGGGAGACCCAGTACTTC.